This T cell receptor beta chain was profiled in a study of chemoradiotherapy in HPV16-positive cancers. Remarks on this clone: Its antigen remains unknown.

Study observations and caveats: The functional HPV-specific definition rests on just two HPV16-positive patients. Non-HPV-specific T cells did not expand in tumors during treatment, whereas candidate HPV-specific clones and E7-related motifs did.

Deletions cut 5 bases from V and 3 bases from J, with 8 bases between. Germline lookup yields CDR1 MRHNA and CDR2 SNTAGT. CDR3 length: 13 residues. Sequencing used immunoSEQ multiplex PCR; TCRdb keeps in-frame clones, though not all of them. The sample has about 930 clones, more than 65% seen once; the top ten hold about 6%. The material was tumor tissue, obtained from a patient who underwent chemoradiotherapy. The chain is built from TRBV6-4 and TRBJ1-5, with D unresolved. The TCR comes from a human donor with HPV-associated anogenital cancer. CDR3 nucleotide sequence: TGTGCCAGCAGTAGGGCGGACAATCAGCCCCAGCATTTT. Its translation is CASSRADNQPQHF.